The present entry profiles one TCR beta chain with its context. Its target is not known. What was sequenced were expressed TCRB transcripts, since all of the isolated RNA had been reverse transcribed. Some clones are missing from TCRdb's copy, which holds only in-frame ones; the method was immunoSEQ multiplex PCR. The sample holds 200,000 to 300,000 clones; around 65% are singletons and the top ten take approximately 0.053%. The sample originates from a study of beta chain features in type 1 diabetes. Study findings and constraints: For type 1 diabetes patients, VDJ junctions showed fewer insertions and more deletions.

This CDR3 has 15 amino acids. From germline, CDR1 is SQVTM and CDR2 ANQGSEA. V was clipped by 0 bases and J by 2 bases, with 11 bases between them. J is TRBJ2-4 and V is TRBV29-1, with D unclear. The clonotype originates from a man aged 25-45 years in good health. Sequencing was carried out using naive CD4+ T cells from blood. CDR3 amino acids: CSVEDLFPPKNIQYF. The CDR3 bases are TGCAGCGTTGAAGATCTCTTCCCCCCCAAAAACATTCAGTACTTC. Together with reference TRBV29-1 and TRBJ2-4, the CDR3 gives the full variable domain: SAVISQKPSRDICQRGTSLTIQCQVDSQVTMMFWYRQQPGQSLTLIATANQGSEATYESGFVIDKFPISRPNLTFSTLTVSNMSPEDSSIYLCSVEDLFPPKNIQYFGAGTRLSVL.